The 8 T cell receptor beta chains presented below share a single source sample, sequenced in a study of T-cell memory formation after mild COVID-19. Via MiXCR, TCRdb re-called the 5' RACE reads, giving one row per CDR3 protein. The data hold hundreds of thousands of distinct CDR3 sequences, with about a fifth observed a single time. The specimen sequenced was PBMCs or a T cell subset sorted from them (not recorded which). These receptor sequences come from an adult woman who had mild COVID-19 (a few samples of this study predate the infection). Cell type and time point are not known.

The chain joins TRBV12-3 or TRBV12-4 to TRBJ1-1, with D possibly TRBD1 on 6 matching bases. The CDR3 spans 14 residues. Trimming took 2 bases from V and 5 from J, leaving 12 bases between them. The CDR3 nucleotides read TGTGCCAGCAGTTTAATGGGGGCTGAAACTGAAGCTTTCTTT. It yields the protein CASSLMGAETEAFF.

This sequence joins TRBV12-3 or TRBV12-4 and TRBJ1-5; 7 bases agree with TRBD1. V was pared by 3 bases and J by 1 base, with 9 bases of the junction left unmatched. The CDR3 is made up of 17 amino acids. This CDR3 reads CASSFLRGSTSNQPQHF. The CDR3 DNA reads as TGTGCCAGCAGTTTCCTCAGGGGGTCCACCAGCAATCAGCCCCAGCATTTT.

A few counts support this clonotype. The CDR3 DNA is TGTGCCAGCAGCCCTGACTATAGCAATCAGCCCCAGCATTTT. Its protein product is CASSPDYSNQPQHF. V usage is TRBV7-8 and J usage is TRBJ1-5; D is unclear. Deletions cut 5 bases from V and 0 bases from J, with 8 bases between. The CDR3 loop spans 14 amino acids. The germline V gene encodes CDR1 SGHVS and CDR2 FQNEAQ.

The rearrangement uses TRBV20-1 and TRBJ2-1; tentatively, D is TRBD1 or TRBD2 (6 bases each). The CDR3 spans 15 residues. Germline CDR1 is DFQATT and CDR2 is SNEGSKA (reference sequence). V was pared by 3 bases and J by 2 bases, with 14 bases between. The CDR3 loop reads CSARGAGTPYNEQFF. CDR3 DNA: TGCAGTGCTAGGGGGGCGGGGACGCCCTACAATGAGCAGTTCTTC.

This clonotype has only a few counts. The V gene is TRBV12-3 or TRBV12-4, the J gene TRBJ2-3; 15 bases align to TRBD2. The CDR3 consists of 17 residues. J lost 0 bases, V lost 4 bases, and 2 bases had no gene match. The CDR3 spells CASSWGLAGGSTDTQYF. DNA for the CDR3: TGTGCCAGCAGTTGGGGACTAGCGGGGGGAAGCACAGATACGCAGTATTTT.

This clonotype turned up a few times. The chain employs TRBV5-1 and TRBJ2-3; 12 bases line up with TRBD2. The CDR3 runs to 16 residues. Germline CDR1 and CDR2: SGHRS and YFSETQ. The junction had 6 bases not matched to a gene; V was cut back by 4 bases and J by 3 bases. The CDR3 region has the DNA TGCGCCAGCAGCACCGGACTAGCGGGGACAACAGATACGCAGTATTTT. This encodes CASSTGLAGTTDTQYF.

This clonotype was seen only a few times. The rearrangement uses TRBV6-6 and TRBJ2-5, with a possible D match to TRBD2 (5 bases). Germline V gene sequence: CDR1 MNHNY, CDR2 SVGAGI (reference sequence). Trimming shortened V by 5 bases and J by 1 base, and 14 bases separated the two germline ends. CDR3 size: 15 residues. The CDR3: CASSPLGGPQETQYF. In DNA, the CDR3 is TGTGCCAGCAGTCCCCTTGGAGGCCCCCAAGAGACCCAGTACTTC.

This clonotype came up a few times. The chain carries TRBV2 and TRBJ2-2; unclear D gene. There are 15 residues in the CDR3. The ends were cut back, 4 bases at V and 5 bases at J, with 14 bases in the middle. CDR1 SNHLY and CDR2 FYNNEI come from the germline V gene. The CDR3 reads CASSVDGLSTGELFF. DNA for the CDR3: TGTGCCAGCAGTGTGGATGGGTTGAGTACCGGGGAGCTGTTTTTT.